Presented here are 21 T cell receptor beta chains from one specimen sequenced in a study of tissue T cells after allogeneic stem cell transplantation. TCRdb's table, derived via immunoSEQ multiplex PCR, lists solely in-frame clones and lacks some. The sample records tens of thousands of clones, approximately 85% being singletons. This specimen consisted of blood, obtained before transplantation. These receptors originate from a woman aged 18 to 49 who later had graft-versus-host disease after an allogeneic stem cell transplant.

This clone occurred once. V gene TRBV5-4 combines with J gene TRBJ2-7; D may correspond to TRBD1 or TRBD2 (5 bases each). The CDR3 runs 13 residues. Germline assignment: CDR1 SGHNT and CDR2 YYREEE (reference sequence). V shed 4 bases and J shed 2 bases, with 10 bases lying between them. CDR3 bases: TGTGCCAGCAGCCGAGGGGTACCCTACGAGCAGTACTTC. Protein product: CASSRGVPYEQYF.

The CDR3 sequence: CASSPRQGARTEAFF. In DNA form, the CDR3 reads TGTGCCAGCAGCCCCCGACAGGGGGCGCGAACTGAAGCTTTCTTT. The genes are TRBV7-9 and TRBJ1-1; 10 positions agree with TRBD1. CDR1 is SEHNR, CDR2 FQNEAQ, per germline (reference sequence). The trim removed 5 bases at V and 5 bases at J, leaving 8 bases unmatched. The CDR3 contains 15 residues.

In the case of this clone: A read error is likely, as this CDR3 ends without the conserved phenylalanine or tryptophan. The DNA is omitted, as the CDR3 cannot be located on it reliably, and the CDR3 follows TCRdb's listing. The chain couples TRBV20-1 to TRBJ1-1. The length of the CDR3 is 10 amino acids, counting both ends. Germline assignment: CDR1 DFQATT and CDR2 SNEGSKA (reference sequence). CDR3 protein: CSATNPRPIL.

J is TRBJ2-7 and V is TRBV10-3; D perhaps matches TRBD1 (6 bases). This CDR3 spans 14 amino acids. The germline V gene has CDR1 ENHRY and CDR2 SYGVKD. V lost 0 bases and J lost 0, with 6 bases in between. CDR3 residues: CAISESDSSYEQYF. Here the CDR3 DNA reads TGTGCCATCAGTGAGTCGGACAGCTCCTACGAGCAGTACTTC.

This clone was counted a single time. The rearrangement links TRBV11-3 to TRBJ2-1; TRBD1 or TRBD2 may be the D gene (5 bases each). Germline V gives CDR1 SGHNT, CDR2 YENEEA. The CDR3 totals 16 residues. The germline V and J ends were trimmed by 0 bases and 2 bases, with 11 bases remaining between them. The CDR3 nucleotides read TGTGCCAGCAGCTTAGAGACAGCGGAAACCTACAATGAGCAGTTCTTC. Its translation: CASSLETAETYNEQFF.

The chain is built from TRBV25-1 and TRBJ2-1, with D possibly being TRBD1 or TRBD2 (5 bases each). The CDR3 totals 13 residues. The V gene lost 5 bases and the J gene lost 8 bases, with 13 bases spanning the gap. Germline lookup yields CDR1 MGHDK and CDR2 SYGVNS. The CDR3 DNA reads as TGTGCCAGCAGTCTTTGGGGGACCTATGAGCAGTTCTTC. It yields the protein CASSLWGTYEQFF.

This clone came up a few times. The CDR3 coding sequence is TGTGCCAGCAGCTTTATGGGGACCGGCGAGCAGTACTTC. This sequence encodes CASSFMGTGEQYF. The V gene is TRBV7-9, the J gene TRBJ2-7; D tentatively reads TRBD1 or TRBD2 (5 bases each). The germline CDR1 and CDR2 sequences are SEHNR and FQNEAQ (reference sequence). The V gene lost 3 bases and the J gene lost 6 bases, with 12 bases spanning the gap. This CDR3 is built from 13 residues.

This chain links TRBV6-4 with TRBJ1-2, with no clear D. Germline loops: CDR1 MRHNA, CDR2 SNTAGT. V was pared by 0 bases and J by 2 bases, with 4 bases between. This CDR3 comprises 13 residues. CDR3 loop: CASSDSSNYGYTF. In DNA, the CDR3 is TGTGCCAGCAGTGACTCCAGCAACTATGGCTACACCTTC.

V is TRBV7-2 and J is TRBJ1-3; D is possibly TRBD1 (5 bases). Trimming took off 1 base at V and 4 bases at J, with 17 bases between the two ends. Germline assignment: CDR1 SGHTA and CDR2 FQGNSA. The CDR3 sequence is 17 residues long. The CDR3 sequence is CASSLGPPWDAGNTIYF. DNA for the CDR3: TGTGCCAGCAGCTTAGGGCCCCCTTGGGACGCGGGAAACACCATATATTTT.

This clone was observed a single time. V is TRBV18 and J is TRBJ1-2, with 8 bases matching TRBD1. The CDR3 sequence is 15 residues long. Trimming cost V 1 base and J 4 bases; bases outside gene matches: 5. Looked up from germline, CDR1 is KGHSH and CDR2 is LQKENI. The CDR3 DNA reads TGTGCCAGCTCACCACGGCAGGGGGCTGGCTATGGCTACACCTTC. This sequence encodes CASSPRQGAGYGYTF.

The genes are TRBV29-1 and TRBJ2-7, with 12 nucleotides matching TRBD2. The V gene's germline CDR1 is SQVTM and CDR2 ANQGSEA. The V segment lost 6 bases and the J segment 7 bases; nucleotides outside the gene matches: 13. CDR3 length: 15 amino acids. The CDR3 DNA is TGCAGCGTAGAAACCGGGACTAGCGGGCCCTTAGAGCAGTACTTC. Translating gives CSVETGTSGPLEQYF.

The J gene is TRBJ1-1, the V gene TRBV19, with 9 bases lining up with TRBD1. The CDR3 has 14 amino acids. Germline V gives CDR1 LNHDA, CDR2 SQIVND (reference sequence). The ends lost 3 bases at V and 5 bases at J; junction bases unmatched: 4. CDR3 nucleotide sequence: TGTGCCAGTAGTATTGGACAGGGGAGGACTGAAGCTTTCTTT. This codes for CASSIGQGRTEAFF.

The chain is built from TRBV19 and TRBJ1-1; D is perhaps TRBD1 (5 bases). This CDR3 comprises 12 residues. Trimming left V 5 bases short and J 7 bases short, with 11 bases between. Per germline, CDR1 LNHDA and CDR2 SQIVND (reference sequence). The CDR3 region is CASSSKRGEAFF. The DNA of the CDR3 is TGTGCCAGTAGTTCTAAAAGGGGTGAAGCTTTCTTT.

The chain couples TRBV18 to TRBJ1-3, with 10 bases aligning to TRBD1. From germline, CDR1 is KGHSH and CDR2 LQKENI. The trim removed 3 bases at V and 4 bases at J, leaving 6 bases unmatched. The CDR3 runs 16 residues. The CDR3 region has the DNA TGTGCCAGCTCACCTCCCGACAGGGGGCGAGGAAACACCATATATTTT. Protein sequence: CASSPPDRGRGNTIYF.

The V call is TRBV5-1, the J call TRBJ1-1; D remains unclear. CDR3 size: 15 residues. CDR1 SGHRS and CDR2 YFSETQ come from the germline V gene. The V end was cut by 0 bases, the J end by 1 base, with 10 bases between. The chain's CDR3 is CASSLAGSANTEAFF. DNA for the CDR3: TGCGCCAGCAGCTTGGCGGGATCGGCGAACACTGAAGCTTTCTTT.

The gene calls are TRBV18 and TRBJ2-7; 11 bases match TRBD1. There are 15 residues in the CDR3. The germline V gene encodes CDR1 KGHSH and CDR2 LQKENI. Losses at the gene ends were 3 bases for V and 4 bases for J; bases not matched to a gene: 5. CDR3 nucleotides: TGTGCCAGCTCACCTGGACAGGGGGCTAGATACGAGCAGTACTTC. Translation gives CASSPGQGARYEQYF.

The chain couples TRBV4-2 to TRBJ2-3; the D is unclear. V dropped 0 bases and J dropped 0 bases, with 4 bases sitting between them. The germline CDR1 and CDR2 sequences are LGHNA and YNFKEQ. CDR3 size: 14 residues. CDR3 sequence reads: CASSQEASTDTQYF. The CDR3 coding sequence is TGTGCCAGCAGCCAAGAAGCAAGCACAGATACGCAGTATTTT.

This clone is deemed medium-sized. This chain joins TRBV5-1 and TRBJ1-2; 9 nucleotides line up with TRBD1. Trimming took 4 bases from V and 8 from J; bases not matched to a gene: 9. Germline CDR1 is SGHRS and CDR2 is YFSETQ. The CDR3 has 14 residues. CDR3 sequence reads: CASSGRTGEDGYTF. The CDR3 bases are TGCGCCAGCAGCGGCAGGACAGGGGAGGACGGCTACACCTTC.

The V gene is TRBV11-2, the J gene TRBJ1-2; D gene uncertain. Deletions cut 4 bases from V and 7 bases from J, with 16 bases between. Germline V gene sequence: CDR1 SGHAT, CDR2 FQNNGV. The CDR3 is 14 amino acids. CDR3 nucleotide sequence: TGTGCCAGCAGCTGGGAGCTTCTCCCCTTTGGCTACACCTTC. As protein: CASSWELLPFGYTF.

This chain uses TRBV2 with TRBJ1-4, with 7 nucleotides matching TRBD1. Trimming took 7 bases from V and 8 from J; bases not matched to a gene: 10. CDR3 size: 14 residues. CDR1 and CDR2 from the germline V gene are SNHLY and FYNNEI. This CDR3 is CASTEGAGGEKLFF. The CDR3 nucleotides read TGTGCCAGCACCGAAGGGGCAGGGGGAGAAAAACTGTTTTTT.

The chain couples TRBV10-1 to TRBJ2-7; 10 nucleotides match TRBD1. Per germline, CDR1 WNHNN and CDR2 SYGVQD (reference sequence). V trimming: 0 bases; J trimming: 6 bases; junction bases outside the gene matches: 8. The CDR3 consists of 16 residues. DNA of the CDR3: TGCGCCAGCAGTGAGTCGACTCGTGGGACAGGGGTCGAGCAGTACTTC. Translation gives CASSESTRGTGVEQYF.